Listed below are T cell receptor beta chains from one sample, sequenced in a study of T-cell reconstitution after alpha-beta-depleted transplantation in children. A single record per CDR3 protein comes from TCRdb applying MiXCR to the PCR reads. The sample contains approximately 500,000 distinct CDR3 sequences, over 25% of which appear only once. The sequencing used PBMCs, collected before TCRalphabeta/CD19-depleted stem cell transplant. The receptors were gathered from a boy less than two years old with Wiskott-Aldrich syndrome, due to receive a stem cell transplant. CDR3s include the opening cysteine and the closing phenylalanine or tryptophan. A D gene is named only where the DNA matches it firmly. The size entry is marked missing in some rows and otherwise reads once, few, many or a size class.

size | J | V | D | DNA | CDR3
NA | TRBJ2-1 | TRBV9 | NA | TGTGCCAGCAGCGTGTTCGGGAGCGTGGGGTACAATGAGCAGTTCTTC | CASSVFGSVGYNEQFF
NA | TRBJ2-7 | TRBV5-1 | NA | TGCGCCAGCAGCTTGGGGACAGCATCGACCTCCTACGAGCAGTACTTC | CASSLGTASTSYEQYF
NA | TRBJ1-4 | TRBV7-2 | NA | TGTGCCAGCAGCTTAGCTATGGGAGGTCGGGAAAAAGTGTTTTTT | CASSLAMGGREKVFF
NA | TRBJ2-4 | TRBV7-9 | NA | TGTGCCAGCAGCCCTGGACATCAAAACATTCAGTACTTC | CASSPGHQNIQYF
few | TRBJ2-1 | TRBV5-6 | NA | TGTGCCAGCAGCTGGGGGTCAGGGGATGAGCAGTTCTTC | CASSWGSGDEQFF
NA | TRBJ2-5 | TRBV20-1 | NA | TGCAGTCCAAGGGTAGAGACCCAGTACTTC | CSPRVETQYF
many | TRBJ1-1 | TRBV11-2 | NA | TGTGCCAGCAGCTTGAGGACAGTAAACACTGAAGCTTTCTTT | CASSLRTVNTEAFF
few | TRBJ2-1 | TRBV15 | TRBD2 | TGTGCCACCAGCAGCCGACTAGCGGGGTACAATGAGCAGTTCTTC | CATSSRLAGYNEQFF
NA | TRBJ2-5 | TRBV29-1 | TRBD2 | TGCAGCTCCAGACTAGCGGAAGAGACCCAGTACTTC | CSSRLAEETQYF
NA | TRBJ2-1 | TRBV7-8 | NA | TGTGCCAGCAGCTTAGCGGGGAAAAACTACAATGAGCAGTTCTTC | CASSLAGKNYNEQFF